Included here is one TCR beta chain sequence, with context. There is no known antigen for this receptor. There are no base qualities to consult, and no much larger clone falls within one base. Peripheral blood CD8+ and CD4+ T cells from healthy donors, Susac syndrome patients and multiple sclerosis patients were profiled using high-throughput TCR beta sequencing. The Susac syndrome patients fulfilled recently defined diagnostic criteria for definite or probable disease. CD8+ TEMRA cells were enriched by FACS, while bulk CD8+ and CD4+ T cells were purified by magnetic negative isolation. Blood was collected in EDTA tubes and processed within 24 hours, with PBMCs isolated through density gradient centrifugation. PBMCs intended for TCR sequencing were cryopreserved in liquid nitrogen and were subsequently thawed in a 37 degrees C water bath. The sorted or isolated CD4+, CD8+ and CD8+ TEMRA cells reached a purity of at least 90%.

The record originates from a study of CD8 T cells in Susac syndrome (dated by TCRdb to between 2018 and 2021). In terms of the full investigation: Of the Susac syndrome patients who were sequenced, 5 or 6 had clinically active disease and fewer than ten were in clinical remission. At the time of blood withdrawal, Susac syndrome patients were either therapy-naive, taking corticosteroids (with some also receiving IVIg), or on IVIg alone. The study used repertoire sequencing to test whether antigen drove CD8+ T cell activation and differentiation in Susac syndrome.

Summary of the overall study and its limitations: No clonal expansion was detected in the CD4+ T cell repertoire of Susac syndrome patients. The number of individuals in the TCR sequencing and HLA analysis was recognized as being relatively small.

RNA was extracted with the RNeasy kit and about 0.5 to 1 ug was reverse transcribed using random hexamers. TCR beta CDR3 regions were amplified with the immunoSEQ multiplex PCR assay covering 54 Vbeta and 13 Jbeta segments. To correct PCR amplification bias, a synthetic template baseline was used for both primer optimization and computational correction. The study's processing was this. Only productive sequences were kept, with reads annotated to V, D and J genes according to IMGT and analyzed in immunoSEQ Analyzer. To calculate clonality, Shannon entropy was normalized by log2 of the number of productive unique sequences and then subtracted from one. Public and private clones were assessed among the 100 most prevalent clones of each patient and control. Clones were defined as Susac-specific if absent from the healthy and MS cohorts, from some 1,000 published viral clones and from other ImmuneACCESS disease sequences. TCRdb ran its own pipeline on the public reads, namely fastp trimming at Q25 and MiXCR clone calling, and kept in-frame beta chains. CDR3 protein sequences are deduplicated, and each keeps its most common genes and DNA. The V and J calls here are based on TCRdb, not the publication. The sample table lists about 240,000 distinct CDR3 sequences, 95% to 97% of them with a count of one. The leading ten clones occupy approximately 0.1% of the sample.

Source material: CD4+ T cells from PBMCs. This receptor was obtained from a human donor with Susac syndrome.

In nucleotide form, the sequence is TGTGCCAGCAGCCAAGATATTATGGGGGGTAGCTATGGCTACACCTTC. Its protein is CASSQDIMGGSYGYTF. The chain was built from TRBV3-1 and TRBJ1-2, with a weak D call of TRBD1 (5 bases match). As encoded in the germline V gene (reference sequence), CDR1 is LGHDT while CDR2 is YNNKEL. V is shortened by 0 bases, J by 4 bases, and the region joining them spans 15 bases. The CDR3 runs 16 residues from the cysteine to the phenylalanine. This entry keeps only the CDR3 DNA: 48 bases, framed from base 1.